This T cell receptor beta chain was found in a study of blood T cells in healthy people across ages. CDR1 is KGHDR and CDR2 is SFDVKD in the germline V gene. Trimming cost V 2 bases and J 1 base; bases outside gene matches: 3. The CDR3 extends over 16 amino acids. Next came a second PCR, run for about 7 to 12 cycles, which used a sample-barcoded 5' primer along with a J-beta primer mix. TCRdb reanalysed the 5' RACE reads using MiXCR and keeps one entry per CDR3 protein. The repertoire includes approximately 730,000 distinct CDR3 sequences, roughly 41% of them detected once, and around 20% sits in the top ten. This clonotype was recorded a few times.

The receptor was derived from a woman aged 55-75 years in good health. Source material: blood. The chain employs TRBV24-1 and TRBJ2-1, with 8 bases lining up with TRBD2. Here the CDR3 reads CATSDSAGGSYNEQFF. The DNA for the CDR3 is TGTGCCACCAGTGATTCCGCGGGGGGTTCCTACAATGAGCAGTTCTTC.